This TCR beta chain was obtained from a study of neurological immune-mediated disorders. The sample holds a few counts of this clonotype. The cDNA was generated through 5'RACE incorporating 10-nucleotide random UMIs. In TCRdb, the 5' RACE reads were re-called with MiXCR into one record per CDR3 protein. The sample yields tens of thousands of distinct CDR3 sequences, approximately 5.8% seen once. Sorted libraries were made with 850,000 to 1,000,000 CD4+ or CD8+ T cells. The germline gives CDR1 MNHNY, CDR2 SVGAGI (reference sequence). Between the trimmed V and J ends, which lost 8 bases and 5 bases, there was a span of 15 bases. The CDR3 has 13 amino acids.

The chain carries TRBV6-6 and TRBJ1-1; D is possibly TRBD1 (5 bases). Sequencing was performed on CD4+ T cells from blood. The sequence came from a woman aged 18-35 years with multiple sclerosis. The CDR3 loop is CASGLGVGTEAFF. The CDR3 nucleotides are TGTGCCAGCGGGCTAGGGGTTGGTACTGAAGCTTTCTTT.